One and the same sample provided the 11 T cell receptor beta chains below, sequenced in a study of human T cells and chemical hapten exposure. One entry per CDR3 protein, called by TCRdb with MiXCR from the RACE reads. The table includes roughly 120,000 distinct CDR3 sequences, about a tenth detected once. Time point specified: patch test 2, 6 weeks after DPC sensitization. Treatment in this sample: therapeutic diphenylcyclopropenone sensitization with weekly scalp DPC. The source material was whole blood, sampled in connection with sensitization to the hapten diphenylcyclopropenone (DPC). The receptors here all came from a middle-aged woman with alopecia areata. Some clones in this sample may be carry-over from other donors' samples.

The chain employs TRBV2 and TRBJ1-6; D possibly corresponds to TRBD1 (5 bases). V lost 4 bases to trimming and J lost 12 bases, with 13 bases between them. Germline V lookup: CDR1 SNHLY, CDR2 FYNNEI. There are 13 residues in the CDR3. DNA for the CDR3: TGTGCCAGCAGTGGAGGCCAGGGATTACCCCTCCACTTT. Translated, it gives CASSGGQGLPLHF.

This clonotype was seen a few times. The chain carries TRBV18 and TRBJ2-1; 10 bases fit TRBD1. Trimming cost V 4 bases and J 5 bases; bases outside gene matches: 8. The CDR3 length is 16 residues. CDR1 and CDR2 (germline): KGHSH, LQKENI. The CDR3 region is CASSRIPGQGNNEQFF. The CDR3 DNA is TGTGCCAGCTCACGCATTCCGGGACAGGGGAACAATGAGCAGTTCTTC. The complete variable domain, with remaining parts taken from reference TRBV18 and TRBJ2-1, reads NAGVMQNPRHLVRRRGQEARLRCSPMKGHSHVYWYRQLPEEGLKFMVYLQKENIIDESGMPKERFSAEFPKEGPSILRIQQVVRGDSAAYFCASSRIPGQGNNEQFFGPGTRLTVL.

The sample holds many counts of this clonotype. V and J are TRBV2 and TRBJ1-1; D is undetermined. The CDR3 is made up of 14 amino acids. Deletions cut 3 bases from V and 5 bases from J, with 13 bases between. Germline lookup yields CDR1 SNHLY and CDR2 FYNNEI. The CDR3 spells CASSEIGRNTEAFF. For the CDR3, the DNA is TGTGCCAGCAGTGAGATAGGGCGGAATACTGAAGCTTTCTTT.

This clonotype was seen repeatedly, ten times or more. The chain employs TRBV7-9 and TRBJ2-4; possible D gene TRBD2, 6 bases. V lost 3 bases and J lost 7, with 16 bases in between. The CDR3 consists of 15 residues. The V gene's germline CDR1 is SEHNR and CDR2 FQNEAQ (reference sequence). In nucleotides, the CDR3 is TGTGCCAGCAGCTTCGTGGAGGGCAGCGTCAACATTCAGTACTTC. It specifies CASSFVEGSVNIQYF.

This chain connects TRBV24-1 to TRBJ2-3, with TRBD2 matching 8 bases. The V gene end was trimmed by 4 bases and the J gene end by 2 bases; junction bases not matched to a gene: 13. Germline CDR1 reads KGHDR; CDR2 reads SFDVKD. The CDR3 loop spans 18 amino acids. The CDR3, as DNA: TGTGCCACCAGTGAACTCCCGGGACTAGGAGAAGCCACAGATACGCAGTATTTT. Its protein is CATSELPGLGEATDTQYF.

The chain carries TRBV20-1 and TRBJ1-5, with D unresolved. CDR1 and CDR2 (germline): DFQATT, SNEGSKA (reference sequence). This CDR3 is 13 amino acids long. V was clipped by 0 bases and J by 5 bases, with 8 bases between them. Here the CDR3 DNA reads TGCAGTGCTAGAGACTATGGAGATCAGCCCCAGCATTTT. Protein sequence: CSARDYGDQPQHF.

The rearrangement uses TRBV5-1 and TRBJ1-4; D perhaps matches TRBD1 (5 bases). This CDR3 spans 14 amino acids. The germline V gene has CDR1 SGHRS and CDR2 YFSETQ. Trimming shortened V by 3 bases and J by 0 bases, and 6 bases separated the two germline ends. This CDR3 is CASSSQATNEKLFF. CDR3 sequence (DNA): TGCGCCAGCAGCTCACAGGCAACTAATGAAAAACTGTTTTTT.

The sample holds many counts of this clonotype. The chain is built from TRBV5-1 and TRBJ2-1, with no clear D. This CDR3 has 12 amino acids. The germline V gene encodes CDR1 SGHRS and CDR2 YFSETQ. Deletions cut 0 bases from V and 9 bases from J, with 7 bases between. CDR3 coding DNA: TGCGCCAGCAGCTTGGTTCCATTTGAGCAGTTCTTC. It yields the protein CASSLVPFEQFF.

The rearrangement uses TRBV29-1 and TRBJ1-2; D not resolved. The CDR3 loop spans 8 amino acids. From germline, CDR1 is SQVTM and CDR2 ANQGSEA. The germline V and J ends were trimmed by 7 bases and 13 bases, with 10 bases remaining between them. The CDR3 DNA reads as TGCAGCGCCCCCCCCGGCACCTTC. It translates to CSAPPGTF.

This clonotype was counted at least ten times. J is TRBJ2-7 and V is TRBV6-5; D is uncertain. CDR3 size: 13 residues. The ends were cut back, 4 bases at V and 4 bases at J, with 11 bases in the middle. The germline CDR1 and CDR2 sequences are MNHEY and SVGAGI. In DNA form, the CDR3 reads TGTGCCAGCAGTTCCTTGCTTAAATACGAGCAGTACTTC. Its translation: CASSSLLKYEQYF.

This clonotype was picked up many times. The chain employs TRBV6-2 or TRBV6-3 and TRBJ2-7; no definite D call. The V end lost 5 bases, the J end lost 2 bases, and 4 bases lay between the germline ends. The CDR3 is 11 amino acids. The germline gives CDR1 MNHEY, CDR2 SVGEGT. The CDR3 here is CASSNTYEQYF. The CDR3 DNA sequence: TGTGCCAGCAGTAACACCTACGAGCAGTACTTC.